The 5 T cell receptor beta chains presented below share a single source sample, sequenced in a study of a mutant IDH1 vaccine in newly diagnosed glioma. Their recognized antigens are unknown. The assay was immunoSEQ multiplex PCR, and TCRdb's table has in-frame clones only and misses some. The data show around 60,000 clones, 75% to 90% seen once. Time point in this sample: week 11, during vaccination. In the vaccine, a single dose held 300 ug of the mutant IDH1 20-mer peptide, along with topical imiquimod. The specimen was PBMCs, collected from a glioma patient whose treatment included an IDH1 peptide vaccine. Receptors originate from a man aged 35-49 years with glioma.

The gene calls are TRBV19 and TRBJ1-2; D is ambiguous. CDR1 and CDR2 from the germline V gene are LNHDA and SQIVND (reference sequence). Trimming removed 5 bases at V and 8 bases at J, with 12 bases between. The CDR3 consists of 12 residues. The DNA of the CDR3 is TGTGCCAGTAGTTACGTCTTGGGGGGCTACACCTTC. Its protein is CASSYVLGGYTF.

The CDR3 DNA is TGCGCCAGCAGCTGGGACAGGGCCTATGGCTACACCTTC. Translating it yields CASSWDRAYGYTF. The rearrangement joins TRBV5-1 to TRBJ1-2, with 9 bases that match TRBD1. The ends lost 3 bases at V and 4 bases at J; junction bases unmatched: 1. The CDR3 sequence is 13 residues long. CDR1 and CDR2 (germline): SGHRS, YFSETQ.

This clone was recorded only once. The chain links TRBV19 to TRBJ2-1; D may match TRBD1 or TRBD2 (5 bases each). The CDR3 covers 14 residues. Germline-derived CDR1 and CDR2 are LNHDA and SQIVND (reference sequence). The V and J ends lost 6 bases and 5 bases respectively, with 14 bases between them. The CDR3 here is CASSNQGRNNEQFF. The CDR3 DNA is TGTGCCAGTAGCAACCAGGGACGGAACAATGAGCAGTTCTTC.

The rearrangement uses TRBV5-1 and TRBJ2-2, with D hard to call. In germline, CDR1 is SGHRS, CDR2 YFSETQ. V was cut by 0 bases and J by 4 bases, with 13 bases left in between. The CDR3 loop spans 16 amino acids. The CDR3 DNA reads as TGCGCCAGCAGCTTGGTTTCCACCGATAGCACCGGGGAGCTGTTTTTT. Translating gives CASSLVSTDSTGELFF.

This rearrangement joins TRBV11-1 to TRBJ1-2; D call uncertain. Per the germline V gene, CDR1 is SGHAT and CDR2 is FQDESV (reference sequence). This CDR3 region has 14 residues. V was clipped by 0 bases and J by 7 bases, with 12 bases between them. CDR3: CASSLAPHSAGYTF. The DNA for the CDR3 is TGTGCCAGCAGCTTAGCGCCCCACAGTGCTGGCTACACCTTC.